This T cell receptor beta chain was documented in a study of T-cell reconstitution after alpha-beta-depleted transplantation in children. Regarding the study as a whole: A year post-transplant, T-cell counts and diversity derived mostly from newly produced T cells. Reportedly, only several hundred clones from non-depleted graft cells drove alpha-beta T-cell counts at about two months.

With regard to this clonotype: Its antigen is currently unknown.

Unique molecular identifiers were used in preparing the TCRbeta library. TCRdb recomputed calls from the PCR reads with MiXCR, one row per CDR3 protein. The repertoire holds a few hundred thousand distinct CDR3 sequences, with under 30% as singletons. The CDR3 spans 13 residues. Germline-derived CDR1 and CDR2 are SGHRS and YFSETQ. V shed 5 bases and J shed 2 bases, with 7 bases lying between them. The clonotype originates from a female patient aged 2-10 years who had a stem cell transplant for congenital amegakaryocytic thrombocytopenia, so the T cells may come from the graft donor. The rearrangement joins TRBV5-1 to TRBJ2-2; a weak D match, TRBD1 (5 bases). Sequencing used PBMCs, mostly from graft donor cells, obtained 360 days after TCRalphabeta/CD19-depleted stem cell transplant. The CDR3 sequence is CASRQDNTGELFF. CDR3 nucleotide sequence: TGCGCCAGCAGACAGGACAACACCGGGGAGCTGTTTTTT.